The T cell receptor beta chain under discussion was sequenced for a study of blood T cell repertoires in COVID-19. Unmatched junction bases numbered 5, after V lost 1 base and J lost 0 bases. Germline assignment: CDR1 SNHLY and CDR2 FYNNEI. This CDR3 contains 16 residues. This clone was seen a single time. Measured with immunoSEQ multiplex PCR; TCRdb has only the in-frame clones, and not every one. The top ten hold approximately 3% of the sample, which has roughly 220,000 clones, roughly 86% seen once. This chain links TRBV2 with TRBJ2-7; TRBD1 aligns across 8 bases. The specimen sequenced was peripheral blood. The sequence came from a man in his 60s with acute or convalescent COVID-19. The CDR3 DNA is TGTGCCAGCAGTGAAGACCGGGACAGGAGCTCCTACGAGCAGTACTTC. Translation: CASSEDRDRSSYEQYF.